The source of this TCR beta chain is a study of CD8 T cells in ankylosing spondylitis. The study's findings and limits: A motif of roughly 8 highly homologous TCR beta variants was seen as apparently characteristic of ankylosing spondylitis blood. The authors found the disease-linked clones to be CD8+ and relatively rare in peripheral blood.

There are many counts of this clonotype. The antigen remains unidentified. Molecular-barcoded quantitative 5'-RACE produced these TCR beta libraries. TCRdb reanalysed the 5' RACE reads using MiXCR and keeps one entry per CDR3 protein. The repertoire holds 450,000 to 550,000 distinct CDR3 sequences, with less than 6% as singletons. Germline loops: CDR1 LNHNV, CDR2 YYDKDF (reference sequence). The V end was cut by 1 base, the J end by 1 base, with 17 bases between. CDR3 length: 18 amino acids. The source is a male donor with ankylosing spondylitis. This chain connects TRBV15 to TRBJ1-5; D unresolved. The sequencing sample was made of blood, either unsorted or a sorted T cell fraction (not recorded which). CDR3 sequence reads: CATSRVPGPRASNQPQHF. The CDR3 region has the DNA TGTGCCACCAGCAGAGTACCCGGGCCACGGGCAAGCAATCAGCCCCAGCATTTT.